Presented here are 14 T cell receptor beta chains from one specimen sequenced in a study of blood T cell repertoires in COVID-19. Method: immunoSEQ multiplex PCR; TCRdb's copy keeps in-frame clones and lacks some. There are about 210,000 clones in the sample; about four fifths occur only once, and around 6.9% lies in the top ten. The specimen was peripheral blood. The receptor set was obtained from a man aged 55 to 70 with acute or convalescent COVID-19.

This sequence joins TRBV12-3 or TRBV12-4 and TRBJ1-2, with 10 bases that match TRBD1. After removal of 5 bases from V and 13 bases from J, the junction contained 7 bases not matched to a gene. The CDR3 runs 12 residues. The DNA of the CDR3 is TGTGCCAGCAGTCCAATCGGGGACAGGGGCACCTTC. Its translation: CASSPIGDRGTF.

V usage is TRBV11-2 and J usage is TRBJ1-1; D is possibly TRBD1 (5 bases). CDR3 length: 17 amino acids. The V gene's germline CDR1 is SGHAT and CDR2 FQNNGV. Between the trimmed V and J ends, which lost 1 base and 0 bases, there was a span of 15 bases. The CDR3: CASSLGGARYLNTEAFF. The DNA of the CDR3 is TGTGCCAGCAGCTTAGGCGGGGCCCGATATCTGAACACTGAAGCTTTCTTT.

This chain uses TRBV19 with TRBJ1-6; D unresolved. V gave up 3 bases and J gave up 7 bases, with 10 bases separating them. Germline lookup yields CDR1 LNHDA and CDR2 SQIVND (reference sequence). The CDR3 contains 14 residues. Here the CDR3 reads CASSIRVANSPLHF. The CDR3, as DNA: TGTGCCAGTAGTATTCGGGTAGCCAATTCACCCCTCCACTTT.

The chain employs TRBV9 and TRBJ2-1; TRBD1 matches at 8 bases. Germline V gene sequence: CDR1 SGDLS, CDR2 YYNGEE. After removal of 4 bases from V and 7 bases from J, the junction contained 10 bases not matched to a gene. The CDR3 runs 15 residues. The CDR3 spells CASSRTGTEWNEQFF. DNA of the CDR3: TGTGCCAGCAGCCGGACAGGGACAGAATGGAATGAGCAGTTCTTC.

This chain links TRBV11-2 with TRBJ1-3, with D hard to call. The CDR3 runs 11 residues. The ends were cut back, 8 bases at V and 4 bases at J, with 6 bases in the middle. CDR1 and CDR2 (germline): SGHAT, FQNNGV. CDR3 residues: CASPQGNTIYF. The DNA for the CDR3 is TGTGCCAGCCCCCAAGGAAACACCATATATTTT.

V usage is TRBV2 and J usage is TRBJ2-3; D gene ambiguous. Germline V gives CDR1 SNHLY, CDR2 FYNNEI. V dropped 7 bases and J dropped 4 bases, with 21 bases sitting between them. The CDR3 totals 16 residues. The CDR3 protein is CASTSERPSSSDTQYF. For the CDR3, the DNA is TGTGCCAGCACCTCCGAGCGTCCGAGTAGCTCAGATACGCAGTATTTT.

This rearrangement joins TRBV19 to TRBJ2-5; D not certain. V shed 1 base and J shed 5 bases, with 5 bases lying between them. CDR3 length: 12 residues. Germline loops: CDR1 LNHDA, CDR2 SQIVND (reference sequence). CDR3 residues: CASSIGAETQYF. As DNA, the CDR3 is TGTGCCAGTAGTATAGGCGCGGAGACCCAGTACTTC.

V is TRBV18 and J is TRBJ2-1; 8 bases fit TRBD2. Trimming took 0 bases from V and 10 from J; bases not matched to a gene: 14. This CDR3 has 17 residues. Germline CDR1 KGHSH, CDR2 LQKENI. CDR3 residues: CASSPPRGTSGVLEQFF. CDR3 DNA sequence: TGTGCCAGCTCACCACCAAGAGGGACTAGTGGCGTTTTAGAGCAGTTCTTC.

The chain links TRBV9 to TRBJ2-1; D may be TRBD2 (6 bases). Germline values: CDR1 SGDLS, CDR2 YYNGEE. The CDR3 runs to 15 residues. Trimming took off 0 bases at V and 2 bases at J, with 9 bases between the two ends. CDR3 bases: TGTGCCAGCAGCGTAGCGGGGGAGACCTACAATGAGCAGTTCTTC. This translates into CASSVAGETYNEQFF.

CDR3 amino acids: CASTPFFGGGESPLHF. DNA of the CDR3: TGTGCCAGCACCCCTTTTTTTGGGGGAGGTGAATCACCCCTCCACTTT. The rearrangement uses TRBV7-2 and TRBJ1-6, with D possibly matching TRBD1 (5 bases). The germline CDR1 and CDR2 sequences are SGHTA and FQGNSA. The CDR3 extends over 16 amino acids. V was shortened by 7 bases and J by 10 bases, with 23 bases between the two germline ends.

J is TRBJ2-7 and V is TRBV24-1; 8 bases align to TRBD2. CDR3 length equals 15 residues. Germline V gives CDR1 KGHDR, CDR2 SFDVKD. Losses at the gene ends were 1 base for V and 6 bases for J; bases not matched to a gene: 7. The CDR3 loop is CATSDFNSAGVEQYF. CDR3 coding DNA: TGTGCCACCAGTGATTTCAATTCAGCGGGAGTCGAGCAGTACTTC.

The gene calls are TRBV9 and TRBJ2-7; 9 nucleotides agree with TRBD1. This CDR3 is 13 amino acids long. Unmatched junction bases numbered 4, after V lost 4 bases and J lost 5 bases. Germline CDR1 SGDLS, CDR2 YYNGEE. The CDR3 sequence: CASSTRQGDEQYF. The DNA for the CDR3 is TGTGCCAGCAGCACTCGACAGGGGGACGAGCAGTACTTC. Full variable domain (missing parts from reference TRBV9 and TRBJ2-7): DSGVTQTPKHLITATGQRVTLRCSPRSGDLSVYWYQQSLDQGLQFLIQYYNGEERAKGNILERFSAQQFPDLHSELNLSSLELGDSALYFCASSTRQGDEQYFGPGTRLTVT.

Points on this clone: Compared with germline, one end of the junction differs, possibly owing to a read error. V and J are TRBV3-1 (or the pseudogene TRBV3-2) and TRBJ1-5; D unclear. Germline assignment: CDR1 LGHDT and CDR2 YNNKEL (reference sequence). The CDR3 sequence is 14 residues long. As DNA, the CDR3 is TGTGCCAGCAGGCAAGACTTTAGCAATCAGCCCCAGCATTTT. It encodes CASRQDFSNQPQHF.

A few counts support this clone. The rearrangement joins TRBV12-3 or TRBV12-4 to TRBJ1-1, with TRBD1 identical over 8 bases. Unmatched junction bases numbered 7, after V lost 5 bases and J lost 8 bases. The CDR3 runs 13 residues. CDR3 DNA sequence: TGTGCCAGCAGTGCCCAGGGGGCCTTGGAAGCTTTCTTT. As protein: CASSAQGALEAFF.